Each of the 21 T cell receptor beta chains below was sequenced from the same sample in a study of beta chain features in type 1 diabetes. The entirety of the isolated RNA underwent reverse transcription, so expressed TCRB transcripts were sequenced. Clones were sequenced by immunoSEQ multiplex PCR, and TCRdb holds only the in-frame ones, with some missing. This sample has about 230,000 clones, with around 10% found just once. Sequencing was carried out using naive CD4+ T cells from blood. The origin of the receptors is a woman between 18 and 30 years old in good health.

This sequence joins TRBV10-3 and TRBJ1-2; possibly TRBD1 for D (5 bases). The CDR3 contains 15 residues. Germline CDR1 ENHRY, CDR2 SYGVKD. V was pared by 2 bases and J by 6 bases, with 16 bases between. In nucleotides, the CDR3 is TGTGCCATCAGTGAGGGGACCGGGGGTTGGAATGGCTACACCTTC. Residues: CAISEGTGGWNGYTF.

In DNA, the CDR3 is TGTGCCAGCAGCGTTGATCGCCTACGCACAGATACGCAGTATTTT. It specifies CASSVDRLRTDTQYF. V and J are TRBV9 and TRBJ2-3; D call uncertain. Germline-derived CDR1 and CDR2 are SGDLS and YYNGEE. The CDR3 spans 15 residues. V was clipped by 2 bases and J by 1 base, with 11 bases between them. The whole variable domain, filled in from reference TRBV9 and TRBJ2-3, reads DSGVTQTPKHLITATGQRVTLRCSPRSGDLSVYWYQQSLDQGLQFLIQYYNGEERAKGNILERFSAQQFPDLHSELNLSSLELGDSALYFCASSVDRLRTDTQYFGPGTRLTVL.

This clone has a handful of counts. The genes are TRBV5-4 and TRBJ2-7, with D hard to call. The CDR3 contains 17 residues. CDR1 and CDR2 (germline): SGHNT, YYREEE (reference sequence). The V end lost 4 bases, the J end lost 7 bases, and 27 bases lay between the germline ends. The CDR3 DNA reads TGTGCCAGCAGCGGTGGGCTGCCCGGTGCAGCCCAGTGGGAGCAGTACTTC. Amino acid sequence: CASSGGLPGAAQWEQYF.

The chain is built from TRBV6-6 and TRBJ1-1; TRBD1 matches 8 bases. Trimming cost V 4 bases and J 5 bases; bases outside gene matches: 6. The CDR3 contains 14 residues. In germline, CDR1 is MNHNY, CDR2 SVGAGI (reference sequence). CDR3 residues: CASSSGTGRTEAFF. The CDR3 DNA follows: TGTGCCAGCAGTTCCGGGACAGGAAGAACTGAAGCTTTCTTT.

This sequence joins TRBV2 and TRBJ1-4, with D unclear. The ends were cut back, 6 bases at V and 5 bases at J, with 10 bases in the middle. This CDR3 is built from 13 residues. Germline CDR1 SNHLY, CDR2 FYNNEI. The CDR3 DNA reads TGTGCCAGCAGGGGGAGGAAGAATGAAAAACTGTTTTTT. It translates to CASRGRKNEKLFF.

The gene calls are TRBV5-1 and TRBJ1-1; 12 nucleotides line up with TRBD1. Germline V gene sequence: CDR1 SGHRS, CDR2 YFSETQ. V lost 2 bases to trimming and J lost 8 bases; unmatched junction nucleotides: 7. This CDR3 has 15 residues. The CDR3 bases are TGCGCCAGCAGCTTAACCGGGACAGGGGGCGCCGAAGCTTTCTTT. Translated, it gives CASSLTGTGGAEAFF.

This clone was detected a few times. The chain joins TRBV5-1 to TRBJ2-5; D is uncertain. Germline V lookup: CDR1 SGHRS, CDR2 YFSETQ. V was cut by 2 bases and J by 5 bases, with 16 bases left in between. The CDR3 covers 15 residues. The CDR3 region is CASSLGFQVQETQYF. The CDR3 DNA is TGCGCCAGCAGCTTAGGATTCCAGGTCCAGGAGACCCAGTACTTC.

This clone was observed a few times. V and J are TRBV5-1 and TRBJ2-3; possibly TRBD1 for D (5 bases). The CDR3 covers 13 residues. The germline V gene has CDR1 SGHRS and CDR2 YFSETQ. V was pared by 4 bases and J by 3 bases, with 9 bases between. Here the CDR3 reads CASSPGQTDTQYF. The CDR3 DNA is TGCGCCAGCAGCCCAGGACAAACAGATACGCAGTATTTT.

The V and J genes are TRBV5-4 and TRBJ1-1; D is possibly TRBD1 (6 bases). Germline-derived CDR1 and CDR2 are SGHNT and YYREEE (reference sequence). The CDR3 is 14 residues long. The V and J ends lost 1 base and 3 bases respectively, with 10 bases between them. CDR3 loop: CASSLTGMYTEAFF. The CDR3 DNA follows: TGTGCCAGCAGCTTGACAGGGATGTACACTGAAGCTTTCTTT. Combining the CDR3 with reference TRBV5-4 and TRBJ1-1 gives the whole variable domain ETGVTQSPTHLIKTRGQQVTLRCSSQSGHNTVSWYQQALGQGPQFIFQYYREEENGRGNFPPRFSGLQFPNYSSELNVNALELDDSALYLCASSLTGMYTEAFFGQGTRLTVV.

This clone was observed a handful of times. This rearrangement joins TRBV2 to TRBJ2-3, with D possibly matching TRBD2 (6 bases). In germline, CDR1 is SNHLY, CDR2 FYNNEI. Trimming stripped 4 bases from V and 3 bases from J, with 11 bases between. The CDR3 spans 14 residues. The CDR3 loop is CASSAGRETDTQYF. CDR3 nucleotides: TGTGCCAGCAGTGCAGGACGGGAGACAGATACGCAGTATTTT.

The rearrangement joins TRBV11-1 to TRBJ2-1; TRBD1 matches 8 bases. This CDR3 comprises 14 residues. Per germline, CDR1 SGHAT and CDR2 FQDESV (reference sequence). V gave up 5 bases and J gave up 6 bases; unmatched junction bases: 6. CDR3 amino acids: CASSERTGSNEQFF. As DNA, the CDR3 is TGTGCCAGCAGCGAAAGGACAGGGAGCAATGAGCAGTTCTTC.

This clone was seen a handful of times. The chain is built from TRBV5-4 and TRBJ1-1; D remains unclear. Germline loops: CDR1 SGHNT, CDR2 YYREEE (reference sequence). The CDR3 has 14 amino acids. V lost 0 bases, J lost 0 bases, and 6 bases lay in between. The CDR3 protein is CASSLVQLNTEAFF. The CDR3 bases are TGTGCCAGCAGCTTGGTACAGTTGAACACTGAAGCTTTCTTT.

This chain's CDR3 is CASRTGQAYGYTF. The CDR3 bases are TGTGCCAGCAGAACCGGACAGGCCTATGGCTACACCTTC. The V call is TRBV6-5, the J call TRBJ1-2; 7 bases are shared with TRBD1. Germline CDR1 reads MNHEY; CDR2 reads SVGAGI. V lost 6 bases, J lost 4 bases, and 5 bases stayed unmatched. This CDR3 has 13 amino acids.

The chain recombines TRBV11-2 with TRBJ2-2, with 10 bases fitting TRBD2. Per germline, CDR1 SGHAT and CDR2 FQNNGV. This CDR3 spans 15 amino acids. V was clipped by 2 bases and J by 7 bases; unmatched bases: 4. The CDR3: CASSLPSGRIGELFF. The CDR3 bases are TGTGCCAGCAGCTTACCTAGCGGGAGAATCGGGGAGCTGTTTTTT.

This chain links TRBV29-1 with TRBJ1-2; possible D gene TRBD1, 6 bases. CDR3 length equals 13 residues. The germline CDR1 and CDR2 sequences are SQVTM and ANQGSEA. V lost 6 bases and J 7 bases, leaving 18 bases between the germline ends. The CDR3 reads CSVGAGTIIGYTF. The CDR3 DNA reads as TGCAGCGTGGGGGCCGGGACAATAATTGGCTACACCTTC.

The chain recombines TRBV2 with TRBJ1-6; D not resolved. V was clipped by 8 bases and J by 6 bases, with 11 bases between them. Germline V CDR1 and CDR2: SNHLY, FYNNEI. The CDR3 covers 13 residues. CDR3 in DNA: TGTGCCAGCGGTCCGGAGATTAATTCACCCCTCCACTTT. Protein product: CASGPEINSPLHF. The full variable domain, its missing parts supplied by reference TRBV2 and TRBJ1-6, is EPEVTQTPSHQVTQMGQEVILRCVPISNHLYFYWYRQILGQKVEFLVSFYNNEISEKSEIFDDQFSVERPDGSNFTLKIRSTKLEDSAMYFCASGPEINSPLHFGNGTRLTVT.

The genes are TRBV6-1 and TRBJ1-2; maybe TRBD1 (6 bases). CDR1 is MNHNS and CDR2 is SASEGT in the germline V gene. Trimming removed 2 bases from V and 2 bases from J, with 15 bases in between. The CDR3 runs 16 residues. CDR3: CASSERRTVTNYGYTF. In DNA, the CDR3 is TGTGCCAGCAGTGAAAGACGGACAGTGACAAACTATGGCTACACCTTC.

The V gene is TRBV6-1, the J gene TRBJ1-1; D is unclear. Germline V gene sequence: CDR1 MNHNS, CDR2 SASEGT. The CDR3 extends over 15 amino acids. Between the trimmed V and J ends, which lost 2 bases and 3 bases, there was a span of 13 bases. The chain's CDR3 is CASSEIDSTHTEAFF. CDR3 coding DNA: TGTGCCAGCAGTGAAATCGACTCCACTCACACTGAAGCTTTCTTT.

Comments on this clone: Germline is not matched at one junction end, which may reflect a read error. This chain links TRBV27 with TRBJ1-1, with 7 bases that match TRBD1. The CDR3 runs 13 residues. CDR1 and CDR2 from the germline V gene are MNHEY and SMNVEV (reference sequence). The CDR3 nucleotides read TGTGCCAGCAGTATGACAGGGAGGACTGAGGCTTTCTTT. Its translation is CASSMTGRTEAFF.

This clone occurred a few times. This chain links TRBV4-2 with TRBJ2-1; TRBD2 matches 12 bases. The CDR3 is 19 amino acids. Germline-derived CDR1 and CDR2 are LGHNA and YNFKEQ. V shed 4 bases and J 6 bases; nucleotides not matched to a gene: 16. Here the CDR3 reads CASSPTELAGGRGPNEQFF. The CDR3, as DNA: TGTGCCAGCAGCCCAACGGAGCTAGCGGGAGGGAGGGGGCCCAATGAGCAGTTCTTC.

The chain couples TRBV5-4 to TRBJ2-7; a weak D match, TRBD2 (5 bases). The length of the CDR3 is 16 residues. Germline V gene data show CDR1 as SGHNT and CDR2 as YYREEE (reference sequence). Trimming left V 3 bases short and J 2 bases short, with 18 bases between. CDR3 DNA sequence: TGTGCCAGCAGCTATCGGCGAGCGGAGGACCCCTACGAGCAGTACTTC. This translates into CASSYRRAEDPYEQYF. Full variable domain (missing parts from reference TRBV5-4 and TRBJ2-7): ETGVTQSPTHLIKTRGQQVTLRCSSQSGHNTVSWYQQALGQGPQFIFQYYREEENGRGNFPPRFSGLQFPNYSSELNVNALELDDSALYLCASSYRRAEDPYEQYFGPGTRLTVT.